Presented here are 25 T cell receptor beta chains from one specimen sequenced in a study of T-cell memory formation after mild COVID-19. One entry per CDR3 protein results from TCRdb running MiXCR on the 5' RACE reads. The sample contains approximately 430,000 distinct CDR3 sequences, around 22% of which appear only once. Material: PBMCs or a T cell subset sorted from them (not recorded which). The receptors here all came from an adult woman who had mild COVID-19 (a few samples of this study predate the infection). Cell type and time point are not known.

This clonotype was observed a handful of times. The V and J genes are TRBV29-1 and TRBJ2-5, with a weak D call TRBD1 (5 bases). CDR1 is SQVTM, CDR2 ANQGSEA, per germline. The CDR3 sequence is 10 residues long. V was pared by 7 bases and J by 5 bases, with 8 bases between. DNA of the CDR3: TGCAGCGGAAAGGGGGAGACCCAGTACTTC. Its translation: CSGKGETQYF.

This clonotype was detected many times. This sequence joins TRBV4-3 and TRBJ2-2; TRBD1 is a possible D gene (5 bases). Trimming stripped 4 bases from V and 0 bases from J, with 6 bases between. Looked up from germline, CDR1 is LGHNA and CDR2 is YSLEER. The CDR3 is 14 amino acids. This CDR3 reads CASSLGPNTGELFF. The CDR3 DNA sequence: TGCGCCAGCAGCCTGGGGCCGAACACCGGGGAGCTGTTTTTT.

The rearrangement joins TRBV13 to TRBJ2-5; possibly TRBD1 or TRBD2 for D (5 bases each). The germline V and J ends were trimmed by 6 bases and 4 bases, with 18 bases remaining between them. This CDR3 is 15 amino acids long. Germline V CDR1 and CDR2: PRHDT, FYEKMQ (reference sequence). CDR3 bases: TGTGCCAGCAGAGCTAGCCCCCAGGGTCGAGAGACCCAGTACTTC. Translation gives CASRASPQGRETQYF.

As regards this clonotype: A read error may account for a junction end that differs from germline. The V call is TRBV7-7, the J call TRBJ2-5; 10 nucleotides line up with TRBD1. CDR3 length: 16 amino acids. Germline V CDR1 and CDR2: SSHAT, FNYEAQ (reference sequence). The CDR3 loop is CASSPTLGQGRETQYF. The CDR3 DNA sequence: TGTGCTAGCAGCCCGACTTTGGGACAGGGGAGGGAGACCCAGTACTTC. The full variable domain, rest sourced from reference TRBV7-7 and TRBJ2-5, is GAGVSQSPRYKVTKRGQDVTLRCDPISSHATLYWYQQALGQGPEFLTYFNYEAQPDKSGLPSDRFSAERPEGSISTLTIQRTEQRDSAMYRCASSPTLGQGRETQYFGPGTRLLVL.

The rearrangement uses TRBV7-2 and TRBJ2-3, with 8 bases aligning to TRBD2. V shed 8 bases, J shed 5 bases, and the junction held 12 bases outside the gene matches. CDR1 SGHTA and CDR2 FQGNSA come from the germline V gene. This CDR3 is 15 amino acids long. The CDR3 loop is CASGTPGGKVDTQYF. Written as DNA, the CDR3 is TGTGCCAGCGGAACTCCGGGGGGGAAGGTAGATACGCAGTATTTT. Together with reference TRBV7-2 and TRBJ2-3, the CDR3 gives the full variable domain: GAGVSQSPSNKVTEKGKDVELRCDPISGHTALYWYRQSLGQGLEFLIYFQGNSAPDKSGLPSDRFSAERTGGSVSTLTIQRTQQEDSAVYLCASGTPGGKVDTQYFGPGTRLTVL.

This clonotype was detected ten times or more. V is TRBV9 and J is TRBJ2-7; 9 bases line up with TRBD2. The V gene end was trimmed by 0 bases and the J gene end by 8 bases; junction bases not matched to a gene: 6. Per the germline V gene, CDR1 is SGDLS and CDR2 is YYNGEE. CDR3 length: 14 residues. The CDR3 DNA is TGTGCCAGCAGCGTAGAAGCGGGGGGCCCTAAGCAGTACTTC. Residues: CASSVEAGGPKQYF.

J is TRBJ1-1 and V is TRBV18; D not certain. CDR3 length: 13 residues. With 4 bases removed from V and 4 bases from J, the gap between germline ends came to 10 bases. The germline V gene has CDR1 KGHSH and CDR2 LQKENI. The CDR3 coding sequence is TGTGCCAGCTCACAGCTCCGGGGCACTGAAGCTTTCTTT. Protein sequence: CASSQLRGTEAFF.

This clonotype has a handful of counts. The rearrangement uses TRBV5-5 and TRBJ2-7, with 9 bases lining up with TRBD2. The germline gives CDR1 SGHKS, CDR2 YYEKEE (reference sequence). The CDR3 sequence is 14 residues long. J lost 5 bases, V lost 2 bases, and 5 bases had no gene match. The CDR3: CASSLRAGGHEQYF. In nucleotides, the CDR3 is TGTGCCAGCAGCTTACGAGCGGGGGGACACGAGCAGTACTTC.

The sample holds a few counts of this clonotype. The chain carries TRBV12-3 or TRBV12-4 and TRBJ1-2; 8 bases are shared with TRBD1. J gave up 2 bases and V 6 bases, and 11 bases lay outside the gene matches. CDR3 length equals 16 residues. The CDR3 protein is CASRPRTGPKNYGYTF. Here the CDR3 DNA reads TGTGCCAGCAGACCTAGGACAGGGCCGAAGAACTATGGCTACACCTTC.

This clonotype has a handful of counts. Here the CDR3 DNA reads TGCGCCAGCAGAAAAGCGGGGGGGCCTCCAGATACGCAGTATTTT. This codes for CASRKAGGPPDTQYF. This sequence joins TRBV5-1 and TRBJ2-3; 10 nucleotides agree with TRBD2. CDR3 length: 15 amino acids. V shed 5 bases and J 4 bases; nucleotides not matched to a gene: 7. Germline CDR1 SGHRS, CDR2 YFSETQ.

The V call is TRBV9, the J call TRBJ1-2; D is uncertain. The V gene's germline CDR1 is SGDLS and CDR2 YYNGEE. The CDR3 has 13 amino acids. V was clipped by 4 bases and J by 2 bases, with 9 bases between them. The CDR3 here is CASSSPDNYGYTF. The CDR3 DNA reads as TGTGCCAGCAGCTCCCCAGACAACTATGGCTACACCTTC.

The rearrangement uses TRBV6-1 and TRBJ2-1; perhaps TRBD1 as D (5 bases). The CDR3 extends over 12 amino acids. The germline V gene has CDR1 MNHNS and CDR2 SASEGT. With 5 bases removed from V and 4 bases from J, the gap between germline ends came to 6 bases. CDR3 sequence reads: CASSNRYNEQFF. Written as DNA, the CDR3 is TGTGCCAGCAGTAACAGGTACAATGAGCAGTTCTTC.

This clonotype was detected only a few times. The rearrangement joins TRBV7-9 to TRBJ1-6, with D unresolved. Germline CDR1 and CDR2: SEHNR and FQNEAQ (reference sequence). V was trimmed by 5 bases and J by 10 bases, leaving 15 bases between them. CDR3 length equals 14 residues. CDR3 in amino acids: CASSILGPNSPLHF. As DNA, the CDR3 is TGTGCCAGCAGCATACTCGGACCCAACTCACCCCTCCACTTT.

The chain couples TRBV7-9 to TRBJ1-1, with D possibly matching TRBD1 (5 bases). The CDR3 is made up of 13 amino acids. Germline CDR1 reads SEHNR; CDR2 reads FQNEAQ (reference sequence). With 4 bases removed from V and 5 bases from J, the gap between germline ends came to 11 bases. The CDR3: CASSYLWGTEAFF. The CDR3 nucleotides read TGTGCCAGCAGCTACTTATGGGGGACTGAAGCTTTCTTT.

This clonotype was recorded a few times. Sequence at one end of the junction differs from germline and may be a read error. CDR3 coding DNA: TGCAGCGTCGAAGACAGTGAGGGGTACTACGAGCAGTACTTC. This sequence encodes CSVEDSEGYYEQYF. The rearrangement joins TRBV29-1 to TRBJ2-7; either TRBD1 or TRBD2 may supply D (5 bases each). The CDR3 sequence is 14 residues long. Germline V lookup: CDR1 SQVTM, CDR2 ANQGSEA.

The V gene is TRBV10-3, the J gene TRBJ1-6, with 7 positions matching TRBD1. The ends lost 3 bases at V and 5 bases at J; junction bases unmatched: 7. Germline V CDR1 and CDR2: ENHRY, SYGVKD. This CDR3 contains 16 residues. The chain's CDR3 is CAISEPADRNNSPLHF. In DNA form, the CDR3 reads TGTGCCATCAGTGAACCTGCGGACAGGAATAATTCACCCCTCCACTTT.

CDR3 DNA: TGTGCCAGCAGCTTGACGGGGGGGCCGAAGGCGACAGATACGCAGTATTTT. This translates into CASSLTGGPKATDTQYF. This sequence joins TRBV7-8 and TRBJ2-3; 8 bases fit TRBD2. Germline assignment: CDR1 SGHVS and CDR2 FQNEAQ. The CDR3 sequence is 17 residues long. V lost 3 bases, J lost 3 bases, and 11 bases stayed unmatched.

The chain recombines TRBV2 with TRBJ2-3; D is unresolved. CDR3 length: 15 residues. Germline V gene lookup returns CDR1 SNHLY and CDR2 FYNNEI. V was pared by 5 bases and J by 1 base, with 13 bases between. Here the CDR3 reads CASSYDRGGTDTQYF. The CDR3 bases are TGTGCCAGCAGTTACGACCGCGGCGGCACAGATACGCAGTATTTT.

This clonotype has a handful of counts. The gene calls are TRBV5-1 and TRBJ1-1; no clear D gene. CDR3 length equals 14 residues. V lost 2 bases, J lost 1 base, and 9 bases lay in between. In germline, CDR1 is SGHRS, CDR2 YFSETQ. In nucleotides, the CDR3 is TGCGCCAGCAGCTTTTGGACCGAGAACACTGAAGCTTTCTTT. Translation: CASSFWTENTEAFF.

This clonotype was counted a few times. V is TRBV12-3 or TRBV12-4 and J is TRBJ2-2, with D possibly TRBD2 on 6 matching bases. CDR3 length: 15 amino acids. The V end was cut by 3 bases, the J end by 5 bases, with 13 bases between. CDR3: CASSLEGRWTGELFF. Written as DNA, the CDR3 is TGTGCCAGCAGTTTGGAGGGGCGATGGACCGGGGAGCTGTTTTTT.

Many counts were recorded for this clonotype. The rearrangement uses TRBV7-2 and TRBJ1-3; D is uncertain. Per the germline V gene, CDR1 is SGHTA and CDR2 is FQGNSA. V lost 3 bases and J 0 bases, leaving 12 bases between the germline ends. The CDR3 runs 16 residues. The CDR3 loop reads CASSLDGGFSGNTIYF. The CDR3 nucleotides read TGTGCCAGCAGCTTGGACGGAGGGTTCTCTGGAAACACCATATATTTT.

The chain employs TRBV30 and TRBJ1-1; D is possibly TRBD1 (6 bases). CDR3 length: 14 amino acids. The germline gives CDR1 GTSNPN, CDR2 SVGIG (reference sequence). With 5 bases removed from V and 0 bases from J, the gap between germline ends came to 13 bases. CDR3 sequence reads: CAWDYRAMNTEAFF. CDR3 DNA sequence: TGTGCCTGGGACTACAGGGCCATGAACACTGAAGCTTTCTTT.

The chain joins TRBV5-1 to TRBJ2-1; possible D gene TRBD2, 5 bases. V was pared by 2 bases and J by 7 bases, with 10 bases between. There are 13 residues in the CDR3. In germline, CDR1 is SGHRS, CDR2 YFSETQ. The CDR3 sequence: CASSFGETNEQFF. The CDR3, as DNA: TGCGCCAGCAGCTTCGGGGAAACTAATGAGCAGTTCTTC.

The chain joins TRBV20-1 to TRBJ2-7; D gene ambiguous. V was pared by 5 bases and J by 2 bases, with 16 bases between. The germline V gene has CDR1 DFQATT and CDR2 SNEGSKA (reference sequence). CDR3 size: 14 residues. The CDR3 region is CSAYGLPLTYEQYF. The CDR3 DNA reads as TGCAGTGCTTATGGGTTGCCCCTTACCTACGAGCAGTACTTC.

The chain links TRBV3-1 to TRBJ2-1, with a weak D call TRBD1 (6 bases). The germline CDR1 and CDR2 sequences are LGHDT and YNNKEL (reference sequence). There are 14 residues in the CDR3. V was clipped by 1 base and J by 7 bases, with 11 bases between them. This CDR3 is CASSQGTEWNEQFF. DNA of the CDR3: TGTGCCAGCAGCCAAGGGACAGAGTGGAATGAGCAGTTCTTC.